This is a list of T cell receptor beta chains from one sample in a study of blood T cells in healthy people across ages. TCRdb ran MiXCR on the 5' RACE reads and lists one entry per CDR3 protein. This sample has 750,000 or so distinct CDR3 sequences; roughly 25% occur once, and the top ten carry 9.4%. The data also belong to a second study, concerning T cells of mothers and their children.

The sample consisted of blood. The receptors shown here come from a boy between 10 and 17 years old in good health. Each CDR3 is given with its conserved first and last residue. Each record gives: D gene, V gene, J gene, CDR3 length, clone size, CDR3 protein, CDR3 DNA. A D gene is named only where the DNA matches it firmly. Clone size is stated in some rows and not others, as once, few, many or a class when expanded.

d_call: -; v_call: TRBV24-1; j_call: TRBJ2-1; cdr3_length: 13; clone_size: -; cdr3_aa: CATSDLQEPQQFF; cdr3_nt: TGTGCCACCAGTGATTTGCAGGAACCGCAGCAGTTCTTC
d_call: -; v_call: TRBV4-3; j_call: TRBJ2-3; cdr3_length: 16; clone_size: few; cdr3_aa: CASSQDKQNGADTQYF; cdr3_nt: TGCGCCAGCAGCCAAGATAAGCAGAACGGAGCAGATACGCAGTATTTT
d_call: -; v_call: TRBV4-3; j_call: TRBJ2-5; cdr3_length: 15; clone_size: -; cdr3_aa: CASSQEESTVQTQYF; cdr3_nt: TGCGCCAGCAGCCAAGAAGAGTCGACCGTACAGACCCAGTACTTC
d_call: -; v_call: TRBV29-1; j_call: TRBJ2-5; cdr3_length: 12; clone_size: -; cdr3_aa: CSVAGGAETQYF; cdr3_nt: TGCAGCGTTGCCGGGGGCGCGGAGACCCAGTACTTC
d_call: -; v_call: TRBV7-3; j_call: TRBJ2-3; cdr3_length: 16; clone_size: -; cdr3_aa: CASSDVGGLEPDTQYF; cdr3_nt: TGTGCCAGCAGCGACGTGGGGGGTCTTGAGCCAGATACGCAGTATTTT
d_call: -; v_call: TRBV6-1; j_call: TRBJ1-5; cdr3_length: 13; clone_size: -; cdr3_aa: CASSGGGQQPQHF; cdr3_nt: TGTGCCAGCAGTGGTGGGGGGCAACAGCCCCAGCATTTT
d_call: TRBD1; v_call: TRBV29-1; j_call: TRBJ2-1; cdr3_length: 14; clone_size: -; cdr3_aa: CSVGGQASYNEQFF; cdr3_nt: TGCAGCGTTGGAGGACAGGCCTCCTACAATGAGCAGTTCTTC
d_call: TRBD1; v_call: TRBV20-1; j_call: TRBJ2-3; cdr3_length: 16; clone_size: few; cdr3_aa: CSARDGTGVVADTQYF; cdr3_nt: TGCAGTGCTAGAGATGGGACAGGGGTGGTCGCAGATACGCAGTATTTT
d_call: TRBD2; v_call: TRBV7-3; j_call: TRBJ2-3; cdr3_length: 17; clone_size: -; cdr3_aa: CASSQHPGGVGTDTQYF; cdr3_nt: TGTGCCAGCAGCCAACATCCGGGGGGGGTCGGCACAGATACGCAGTATTTT
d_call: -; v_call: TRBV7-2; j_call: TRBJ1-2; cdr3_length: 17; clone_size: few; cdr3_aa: CASSAFGGTFTAYGYTF; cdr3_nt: TGTGCCAGCAGCGCATTTGGGGGGACATTCACTGCCTATGGCTACACCTTC
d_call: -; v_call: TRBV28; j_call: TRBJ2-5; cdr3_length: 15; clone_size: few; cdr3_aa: CASSLIIGVRETQYF; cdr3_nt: TGTGCCAGCAGTTTAATTATCGGCGTCCGGGAGACCCAGTACTTC
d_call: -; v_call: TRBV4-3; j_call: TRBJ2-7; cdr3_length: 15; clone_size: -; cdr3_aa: CASSQVAGEAYEQYF; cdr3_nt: TGCGCCAGCAGCCAAGTTGCAGGGGAGGCCTACGAGCAGTACTTC
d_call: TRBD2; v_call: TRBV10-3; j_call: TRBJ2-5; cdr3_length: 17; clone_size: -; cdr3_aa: CAISERASGSVQETQYF; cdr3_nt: TGTGCCATCAGTGAGCGGGCTAGCGGGAGCGTCCAAGAGACCCAGTACTTC
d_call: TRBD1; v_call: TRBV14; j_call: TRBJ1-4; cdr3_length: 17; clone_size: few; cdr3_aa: CASSEGQGGFGGEKLFF; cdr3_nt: TGTGCCAGCAGCGAGGGACAGGGGGGGTTCGGAGGTGAAAAACTGTTTTTT